The 4 T cell receptor beta chains listed next were all sequenced from one sample in a study of cytomegalovirus exposure and HLA in healthy donors (dated by TCRdb to between 2016 and 2019). Library prep was done by the immunoSEQ multiplex PCR assay. A mixture of 60 forward primers for TCR Vbeta segments and 13 reverse primers for TCR Jbeta segments was used in the multiplex PCR. The table was pulled from immuneACCESS by TCRdb, which kept in-frame rearrangements only. Such tables lose some clones; where checked, under half of the loss comes from unresolved V genes, and the rest has no known cause. The sample data list about 140,000 clones, and 76% of these were observed just once. Together, the top ten hold 1.8% of the sample. Source material: PBMCs. The receptors derive from a female donor in good health and CMV-seropositive.

The genes are TRBV5-1 and TRBJ2-3, with 12 nucleotides matching TRBD2. The CDR3 extends over 17 amino acids. With V trimmed by 1 base and J by 5 bases, 8 bases remained unmatched. The germline CDR1 and CDR2 sequences are SGHRS and YFSETQ. DNA for the CDR3: TGCGCCAGCAGCTTGAGGCCTAGCGGGGGGGCCGTAGATACGCAGTATTTT. Protein: CASSLRPSGGAVDTQYF.

In its sample, this clone was seen a few times. The chain is built from TRBV2 and TRBJ2-5, with 9 bases fitting TRBD1. Losses at the gene ends were 2 bases for V and 5 bases for J; bases not matched to a gene: 3. The CDR3 consists of 14 residues. Germline V gene sequence: CDR1 SNHLY, CDR2 FYNNEI. CDR3 protein: CASSERTGDETQYF. The CDR3 nucleotides read TGTGCCAGCAGTGAAAGGACAGGGGACGAGACCCAGTACTTC.

This sequence joins TRBV28 and TRBJ1-2; D might be TRBD1 (6 bases). The germline V and J ends were trimmed by 7 bases and 5 bases, with 8 bases remaining between them. The CDR3 is 11 amino acids. In germline, CDR1 is MDHEN, CDR2 SYDVKM. The CDR3 loop is CASKQGYGYTF. DNA of the CDR3: TGTGCCAGCAAACAGGGTTATGGCTACACCTTC.

The rearrangement uses TRBV6-5 and TRBJ2-7; D is ambiguous. Germline CDR1 and CDR2: MNHEY and SVGAGI. This CDR3 comprises 15 residues. V lost 8 bases to trimming and J lost 2 bases, with 19 bases between them. The CDR3 bases are TGTGCCAGCGCCAGAAGCACCCCGCGGCCCTACGAGCAGTACTTC. This sequence encodes CASARSTPRPYEQYF.